The 10 T cell receptor beta chains below come from one sample, sequenced in a study of OX40 agonist ivuxolimab in advanced cancers. Sequenced by immunoSEQ multiplex PCR; TCRdb stores in-frame clones only, minus some. The data show 50,000 to 60,000 clones, 80% to 90% seen once. The specimen comprised CD4+ or CD8+ T cells sorted from blood, sampled in a trial of the OX40 agonist ivuxolimab. The receptors come from an adult with an advanced solid tumor such as melanoma, head and neck, liver or kidney cancer.

This clone was found once. The V call is TRBV9, the J call TRBJ2-3; 7 bases agree with TRBD2. Germline lookup yields CDR1 SGDLS and CDR2 YYNGEE. The CDR3 spans 18 residues. The ends lost 0 bases at V and 2 bases at J; junction bases unmatched: 12. In DNA, the CDR3 is TGTGCCAGCAGCGTAGGTCGAGCGGGGCGGGGGAACACAGATACGCAGTATTTT. Translation: CASSVGRAGRGNTDTQYF.

The rearrangement joins TRBV19 to TRBJ2-3; 7 nucleotides agree with TRBD2. CDR1 is LNHDA and CDR2 is SQIVND in the germline V gene (reference sequence). CDR3 length: 16 residues. With V trimmed by 5 bases and J by 0 bases, 8 bases remained unmatched. CDR3 sequence reads: CASSGAAGISTDTQYF. In DNA form, the CDR3 reads TGTGCCAGTAGTGGGGCAGCGGGGATTAGCACAGATACGCAGTATTTT. The full variable domain, its missing parts supplied by reference TRBV19 and TRBJ2-3, is DGGITQSPKYLFRKEGQNVTLSCEQNLNHDAMYWYRQDPGQGLRLIYYSQIVNDFQKGDIAEGYSVSREKKESFPLTVTSAQKNPTAFYLCASSGAAGISTDTQYFGPGTRLTVL.

The rearrangement joins TRBV18 to TRBJ1-3, with D possibly being TRBD1 (6 bases). This CDR3 comprises 15 residues. V was cut by 0 bases and J by 4 bases, with 10 bases left in between. From germline, CDR1 is KGHSH and CDR2 LQKENI. Here the CDR3 DNA reads TGTGCCAGCTCACCACCTTTCACAGGGGGAAACACCATATATTTT. It yields the protein CASSPPFTGGNTIYF.

V usage is TRBV14 and J usage is TRBJ1-2; unclear D gene. Trimming stripped 0 bases from V and 5 bases from J, with 10 bases between. This CDR3 comprises 14 residues. The germline CDR1 and CDR2 sequences are SGHDN and FVKESK. CDR3 residues: CASSQDMGFYGYTF. For the CDR3, the DNA is TGTGCCAGCAGCCAAGATATGGGGTTTTATGGCTACACCTTC.

The genes are TRBV4-1 and TRBJ2-5; 9 bases map to TRBD2. Losses at the gene ends were 0 bases for V and 3 bases for J; bases not matched to a gene: 11. Per the germline V gene, CDR1 is MGHRA and CDR2 is YSYEKL. The CDR3 runs 18 residues. This CDR3 reads CASSQERSGGPREETQYF. DNA for the CDR3: TGCGCCAGCAGCCAAGAGCGAAGCGGGGGGCCACGGGAAGAGACCCAGTACTTC.

This clone has just a few counts. The chain combines TRBV11-2 with TRBJ2-7; 7 bases are a match to TRBD1. The V and J ends lost 5 bases and 7 bases, in that order; junction bases with no gene match: 8. There are 13 residues in the CDR3. Germline V gene data show CDR1 as SGHAT and CDR2 as FQNNGV. CDR3 bases: TGTGCCAGCAGCGCTCGACAGGGAAGGGAGCAGTACTTC. Protein sequence: CASSARQGREQYF.

The V gene is TRBV2, the J gene TRBJ1-4; D not certain. The germline CDR1 and CDR2 sequences are SNHLY and FYNNEI. V gave up 5 bases and J gave up 4 bases, with 11 bases separating them. This CDR3 contains 14 residues. CDR3 DNA: TGTGCCAGCAGTTCACAAGGGTTTAATGAAAAACTGTTTTTT. Translating gives CASSSQGFNEKLFF.

About this clone: This sample also contains other DNA sequences that code for the same CDR3. The chain employs TRBV30 and TRBJ1-1; perhaps TRBD1 as D (6 bases). Trimming removed 1 base at V and 3 bases at J, with 9 bases between. This CDR3 spans 13 amino acids. The germline V gene has CDR1 GTSNPN and CDR2 SVGIG (reference sequence). The CDR3 is CAWSEQGDTEAFF. CDR3 coding DNA: TGTGCCTGGAGTGAACAGGGCGACACTGAAGCTTTCTTT.

The chain combines TRBV19 with TRBJ2-3; 10 bases agree with TRBD2. CDR3 length equals 16 residues. V lost 4 bases and J lost 2; bases outside the gene matches: 6. The germline CDR1 and CDR2 sequences are LNHDA and SQIVND (reference sequence). This CDR3 reads CASSNSGGSLTDTQYF. The CDR3 nucleotides are TGTGCCAGTAGTAATAGCGGGGGGTCACTCACAGATACGCAGTATTTT.

V usage is TRBV5-1 and J usage is TRBJ2-5; D uncertain. This CDR3 spans 13 amino acids. V lost 0 bases, J lost 2 bases, and 5 bases lay in between. Germline V gene data show CDR1 as SGHRS and CDR2 as YFSETQ. The CDR3, as DNA: TGCGCCAGCAGCTTGGGGGCACAAGAGACCCAGTACTTC. Translation gives CASSLGAQETQYF.